This T cell receptor (beta chain) was obtained from a study of blood T cells in healthy people across ages. CDR3 size: 14 residues. The germline V gene has CDR1 DFQATT and CDR2 SNEGSKA (reference sequence). The junction had 2 bases not matched to a gene; V was cut back by 3 bases and J by 2 bases. A second PCR of about 7 to 11 cycles used a sample-barcoded 5' primer and a J-beta primer mix. Researchers report that a template-switch adaptor with 12 random nucleotides tagged each cDNA molecule. TCRdb processed the 5' RACE reads anew with MiXCR; each CDR3 protein has one entry. The sample yields roughly 900,000 distinct CDR3 sequences, about 28% seen once. This clonotype was counted many times.

The TCR sequence derives from a woman of 80 years or more in good health. This rearrangement joins TRBV20-1 to TRBJ2-5; 11 bases align to TRBD2. Source material: blood. CDR3 residues: CSASLAGGQETQYF. CDR3 sequence (DNA): TGCAGTGCTAGCTTAGCGGGGGGGCAAGAGACCCAGTACTTC.